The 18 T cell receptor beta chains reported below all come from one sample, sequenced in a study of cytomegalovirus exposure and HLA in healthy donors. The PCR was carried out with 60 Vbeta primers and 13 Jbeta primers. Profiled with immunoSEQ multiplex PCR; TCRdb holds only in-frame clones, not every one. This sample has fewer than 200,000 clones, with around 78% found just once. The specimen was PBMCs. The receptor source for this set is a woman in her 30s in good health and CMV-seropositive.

The CDR3 is CASSRDRSSYEQYF. Written as DNA, the CDR3 is TGTGCCAGCAGCCGGGACAGGAGCTCCTACGAGCAGTACTTC. This chain uses TRBV4-2 with TRBJ2-7, with 8 bases fitting TRBD1. Germline V gene data show CDR1 as LGHNA and CDR2 as YNFKEQ. This CDR3 spans 14 amino acids. Losses at the gene ends were 4 bases for V and 0 bases for J; bases not matched to a gene: 2.

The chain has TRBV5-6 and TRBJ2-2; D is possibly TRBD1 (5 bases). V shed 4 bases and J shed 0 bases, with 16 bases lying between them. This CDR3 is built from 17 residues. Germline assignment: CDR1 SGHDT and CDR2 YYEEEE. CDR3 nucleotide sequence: TGTGCCAGCAGCCAACTTCAGGGAAGGGCGAACACCGGGGAGCTGTTTTTT. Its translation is CASSQLQGRANTGELFF.

This CDR3 reads CASKRGGTNQPQHF. The DNA for the CDR3 is TGTGCCAGTAAAAGGGGAGGGACCAATCAGCCCCAGCATTTT. The chain uses TRBV19 and TRBJ1-5; D might be TRBD1 (5 bases). Deletions cut 7 bases from V and 3 bases from J, with 13 bases between. The CDR3 is made up of 14 amino acids. The germline V gene encodes CDR1 LNHDA and CDR2 SQIVND (reference sequence).

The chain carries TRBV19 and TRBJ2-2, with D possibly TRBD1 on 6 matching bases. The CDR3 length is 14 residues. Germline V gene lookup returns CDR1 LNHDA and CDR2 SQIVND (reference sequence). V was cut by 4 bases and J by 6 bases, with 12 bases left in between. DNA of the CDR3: TGTGCCAGTAGTAACCTCAGGGGTTCCGGGGAGCTGTTTTTT. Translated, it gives CASSNLRGSGELFF.

For the CDR3, the DNA is TGTGCCAGCAGCGCCCGGGCTAGCGGGAGCAACGAGCAGTACTTC. As protein: CASSARASGSNEQYF. The chain has TRBV9 and TRBJ2-7, with TRBD2 identical over 10 bases. V shed 3 bases and J 5 bases; nucleotides not matched to a gene: 8. The CDR3 is 15 amino acids. The germline V gene has CDR1 SGDLS and CDR2 YYNGEE.

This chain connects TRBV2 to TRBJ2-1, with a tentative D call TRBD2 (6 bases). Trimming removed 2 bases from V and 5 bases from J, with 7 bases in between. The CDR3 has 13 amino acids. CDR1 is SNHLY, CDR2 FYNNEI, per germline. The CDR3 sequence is CASSEPGDNEQFF. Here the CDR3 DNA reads TGTGCCAGCAGTGAACCGGGGGACAATGAGCAGTTCTTC.

CDR3 sequence reads: CAWTRTRSEQYF. Written as DNA, the CDR3 is TGTGCCTGGACCCGGACACGGAGCGAGCAGTACTTC. J is TRBJ2-7 and V is TRBV30, with D possibly being TRBD1 (5 bases). The germline V gene encodes CDR1 GTSNPN and CDR2 SVGIG (reference sequence). CDR3 length: 12 amino acids. V lost 4 bases and J 6 bases, leaving 13 bases between the germline ends.

In DNA form, the CDR3 reads TGTGCCATCACCCACGGACAGGGGACGATGAACACTGAAGCTTTCTTT. Protein product: CAITHGQGTMNTEAFF. The chain combines TRBV10-3 with TRBJ1-1, with 9 bases that match TRBD1. Germline assignment: CDR1 ENHRY and CDR2 SYGVKD. The CDR3 spans 16 residues. V was clipped by 7 bases and J by 0 bases; unmatched bases: 9.

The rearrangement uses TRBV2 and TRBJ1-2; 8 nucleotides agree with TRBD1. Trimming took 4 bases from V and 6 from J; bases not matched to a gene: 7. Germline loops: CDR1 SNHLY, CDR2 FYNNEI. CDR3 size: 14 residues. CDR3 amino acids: CASSAGGVVDGYTF. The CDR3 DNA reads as TGTGCCAGCAGTGCAGGGGGCGTGGTGGATGGCTACACCTTC. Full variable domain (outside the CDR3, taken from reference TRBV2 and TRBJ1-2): EPEVTQTPSHQVTQMGQEVILRCVPISNHLYFYWYRQILGQKVEFLVSFYNNEISEKSEIFDDQFSVERPDGSNFTLKIRSTKLEDSAMYFCASSAGGVVDGYTFGSGTRLTVV.

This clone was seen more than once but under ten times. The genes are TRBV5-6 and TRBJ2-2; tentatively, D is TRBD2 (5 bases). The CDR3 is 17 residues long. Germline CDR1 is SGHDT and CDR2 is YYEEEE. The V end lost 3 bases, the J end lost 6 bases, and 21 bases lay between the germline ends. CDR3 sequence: CASSSVYGVQSPGELFF. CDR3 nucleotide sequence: TGTGCCAGCAGCTCCGTGTACGGGGTACAGTCCCCCGGGGAGCTGTTTTTT.

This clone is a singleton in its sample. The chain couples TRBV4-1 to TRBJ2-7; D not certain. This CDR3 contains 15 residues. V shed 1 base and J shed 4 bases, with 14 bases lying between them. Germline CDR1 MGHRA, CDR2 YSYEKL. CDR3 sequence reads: CASSQVSLQPYEQYF. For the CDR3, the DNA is TGCGCCAGCAGCCAAGTTTCGCTACAGCCTTACGAGCAGTACTTC.

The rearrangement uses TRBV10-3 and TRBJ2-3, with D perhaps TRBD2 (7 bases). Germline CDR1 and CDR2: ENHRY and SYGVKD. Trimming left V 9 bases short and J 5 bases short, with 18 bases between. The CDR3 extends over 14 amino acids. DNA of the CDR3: TGTGCCATTGACGGGGGCCCGGGGGGAGATACGCAGTATTTT. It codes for CAIDGGPGGDTQYF.

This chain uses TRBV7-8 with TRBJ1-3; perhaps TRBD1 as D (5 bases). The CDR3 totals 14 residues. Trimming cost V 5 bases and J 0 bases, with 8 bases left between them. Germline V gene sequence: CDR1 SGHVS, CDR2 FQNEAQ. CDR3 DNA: TGTGCCAGCAGCCAAAGGGGCTCTGGAAACACCATATATTTT. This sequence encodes CASSQRGSGNTIYF.

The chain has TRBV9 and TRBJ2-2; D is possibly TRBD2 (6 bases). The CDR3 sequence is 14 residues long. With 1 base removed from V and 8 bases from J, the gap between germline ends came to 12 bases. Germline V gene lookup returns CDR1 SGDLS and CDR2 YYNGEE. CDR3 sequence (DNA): TGTGCCAGCAGCGTATTGGGGGGTTCGGGGGAGCTGTTTTTT. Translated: CASSVLGGSGELFF.

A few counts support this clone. The CDR3 loop is CASSIGQGGTNEKLFF. Written as DNA, the CDR3 is TGTGCCAGTAGTATCGGACAGGGAGGAACTAATGAAAAACTGTTTTTT. The V call is TRBV19, the J call TRBJ1-4, with 8 positions matching TRBD1. This CDR3 comprises 16 residues. J lost 1 base, V lost 3 bases, and 4 bases had no gene match. The germline V gene encodes CDR1 LNHDA and CDR2 SQIVND (reference sequence).

The CDR3 DNA reads as TGTGCCAGCTCACCACTAAGCGAAAACACCATATATTTT. It encodes CASSPLSENTIYF. The chain carries TRBV18 and TRBJ1-3; D gene unclear. The length of the CDR3 is 13 residues. The ends were cut back, 1 base at V and 6 bases at J, with 7 bases in the middle. Per the germline V gene, CDR1 is KGHSH and CDR2 is LQKENI. Filled out from reference TRBV18 and TRBJ1-3, the complete variable domain reads NAGVMQNPRHLVRRRGQEARLRCSPMKGHSHVYWYRQLPEEGLKFMVYLQKENIIDESGMPKERFSAEFPKEGPSILRIQQVVRGDSAAYFCASSPLSENTIYFGEGSWLTVV.

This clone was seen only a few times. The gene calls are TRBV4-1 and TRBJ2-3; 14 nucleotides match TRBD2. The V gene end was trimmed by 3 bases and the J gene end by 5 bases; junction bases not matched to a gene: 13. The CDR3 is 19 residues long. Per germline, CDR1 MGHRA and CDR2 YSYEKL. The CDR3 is CASSHQPTSGGAWGDTQYF. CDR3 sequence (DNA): TGCGCCAGCAGCCACCAACCGACTAGCGGGGGGGCGTGGGGAGATACGCAGTATTTT.

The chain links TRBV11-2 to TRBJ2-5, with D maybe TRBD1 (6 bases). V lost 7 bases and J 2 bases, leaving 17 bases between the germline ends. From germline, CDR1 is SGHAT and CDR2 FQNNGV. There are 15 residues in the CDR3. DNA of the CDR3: TGTGCCAGCACGGGTTTTGGGGGCAGTCAAGAGACCCAGTACTTC. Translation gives CASTGFGGSQETQYF.